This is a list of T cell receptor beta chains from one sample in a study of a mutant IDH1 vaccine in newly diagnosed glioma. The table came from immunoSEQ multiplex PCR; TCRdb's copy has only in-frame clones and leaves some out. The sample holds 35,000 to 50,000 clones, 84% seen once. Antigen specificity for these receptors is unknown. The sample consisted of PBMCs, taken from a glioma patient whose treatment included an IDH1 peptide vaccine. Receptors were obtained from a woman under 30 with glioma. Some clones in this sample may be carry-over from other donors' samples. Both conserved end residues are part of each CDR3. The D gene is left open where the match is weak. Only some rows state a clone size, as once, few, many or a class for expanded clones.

DNA: TGTGCCAGCAGCTTACGACCCGCCGGGGAGTCGGGGCCCCAGCATTTT; CDR3: CASSLRPAGESGPQHF; size: -; V: TRBV5-6; D: -; J: TRBJ1-5
DNA: TGTGCCAGCAGCCCATTCTGGGGTCTCAACTATGGCTACACCTTC; CDR3: CASSPFWGLNYGYTF; size: -; V: TRBV27; D: -; J: TRBJ1-2
DNA: TGTGCCAGTAGTACCCCCGACAGGACTAGAGGGTTTTTT; CDR3: CASSTPDRTRGFF; size: -; V: TRBV19; D: -; J: TRBJ1-4
DNA: TGTGCCAGCCAAAGGTCCAGGGGGGGGACCGGGGAGCTGTTTTTT; CDR3: CASQRSRGGTGELFF; size: -; V: TRBV2; D: -; J: TRBJ2-2
DNA: TGTGCCAGCAGCTTAGATTCTCGACAGGGAAGCTATGGCTACACCTTC; CDR3: CASSLDSRQGSYGYTF; size: -; V: TRBV7-2; D: TRBD1; J: TRBJ1-2
DNA: TGCGCCAGCAACCCAAGCGGTTTGGCCTCCAATGAGCAGTTCTTC; CDR3: CASNPSGLASNEQFF; size: -; V: TRBV5-1; D: -; J: TRBJ2-1
DNA: TGTGCCAGCAGTGAAGCGCGGGACAGGGTGACTAGCGGGAGGTACGAGCAGTACTTC; CDR3: CASSEARDRVTSGRYEQYF; size: -; V: TRBV6-1; D: TRBD2; J: TRBJ2-7
DNA: TGTGCCAGCAGTTATAATACAGGCGCCTGGGCTGGCTACACCTTC; CDR3: CASSYNTGAWAGYTF; size: -; V: TRBV28; D: -; J: TRBJ1-2
DNA: TGCGCCAGCAGTGAGTCCCAGGCGGGAAAAGAGACCCAGTACTTC; CDR3: CASSESQAGKETQYF; size: -; V: TRBV10-1; D: -; J: TRBJ2-5
DNA: TGCAGTGCTAGAGATACCAGGCCCCACTTC; CDR3: CSARDTRPHF; size: -; V: TRBV20-1; D: -; J: TRBJ1-2
DNA: TGTGCCAGCAGCTTCAGGGGGAGCTCCTACGAGCAGTACTTC; CDR3: CASSFRGSSYEQYF; size: once; V: TRBV13; D: TRBD1; J: TRBJ2-7
DNA: TGTGCCAGCAGCCCGCCCGGACCGCGTGAGCAGTACTTC; CDR3: CASSPPGPREQYF; size: -; V: TRBV7-9; D: -; J: TRBJ2-7
DNA: TGTGCCAGCAGTTCCGTCGGACCGAGCTCCTACAATGAGCAGTTCTTC; CDR3: CASSSVGPSSYNEQFF; size: once; V: TRBV6-5; D: -; J: TRBJ2-1
DNA: TGCAGCGTTGAAGGGGGACAGGGGTCCTCCTACGAGCAGTACTTC; CDR3: CSVEGGQGSSYEQYF; size: -; V: TRBV29-1; D: TRBD1; J: TRBJ2-7
DNA: TGTGCCAGTAGCCCCGGGCTAGGGAACTATGGCTACACCTTC; CDR3: CASSPGLGNYGYTF; size: -; V: TRBV19; D: -; J: TRBJ1-2
DNA: TGTGCCAGCAGTGAAGGCCGTATAGGGGTGACCCAGCATTTT; CDR3: CASSEGRIGVTQHF; size: few; V: TRBV6-1; D: -; J: TRBJ1-5
DNA: TGTGCCAGCAGCTTTGATGCCGGGGAGCTGTTTTTT; CDR3: CASSFDAGELFF; size: -; V: TRBV7-9; D: -; J: TRBJ2-2
DNA: TGTGCCAGCTCACCACCCGGATCCTTCTATGGCTACACCTTC; CDR3: CASSPPGSFYGYTF; size: -; V: TRBV18; D: -; J: TRBJ1-2
DNA: TGTGCCAGCAGCTCCCCGGGGACAGGAAGTTGGAGGGGCTCCTACGAGCAGTACTTC; CDR3: CASSSPGTGSWRGSYEQYF; size: -; V: TRBV7-3; D: TRBD1; J: TRBJ2-7
DNA: TGTGCCAGCAGGAGTCCGGGACTAGGTGATCACGAGCAGTTCTTC; CDR3: CASRSPGLGDHEQFF; size: -; V: TRBV2; D: TRBD2; J: TRBJ2-1
DNA: TGTGCCAGCAGCCCCCCAGGGGGCTCGAGGGACGAGCAGTACTTC; CDR3: CASSPPGGSRDEQYF; size: -; V: TRBV7-9; D: TRBD1; J: TRBJ2-7
DNA: TGTGCCAGCAGCTTAGGGGCCTCAACCTACGAGCAGTACTTC; CDR3: CASSLGASTYEQYF; size: -; V: TRBV11-1; D: -; J: TRBJ2-7
DNA: TGTGCCAGCAGCGTATTCGGGACTGAAGCTTTCTTT; CDR3: CASSVFGTEAFF; size: -; V: TRBV9; D: -; J: TRBJ1-1
DNA: TGTGCCAGCAGTCCCCAGAACATGATTTCCGTTGCAACTAATGAAAAACTGTTTTTT; CDR3: CASSPQNMISVATNEKLFF; size: -; V: TRBV27; D: -; J: TRBJ1-4
DNA: TGTGCCAGCAGTCCCCTAGTCGGGGTCGATCAGCCCCAGCATTTT; CDR3: CASSPLVGVDQPQHF; size: -; V: TRBV6-5; D: -; J: TRBJ1-5
DNA: TGTGCCAGCCAGGCAGGGGGGAACTATGGCTACACCTTC; CDR3: CASQAGGNYGYTF; size: once; V: TRBV6-5; D: TRBD1; J: TRBJ1-2
DNA: TGTGCCAGCAAGCTAGGGTCGGGGGCCGGGGAGCTGTTTTTT; CDR3: CASKLGSGAGELFF; size: -; V: TRBV2; D: -; J: TRBJ2-2
DNA: TGTGCCAGCAGTTGGGGGGCTACGAACACTGAAGCTTTCTTT; CDR3: CASSWGATNTEAFF; size: -; V: TRBV27; D: -; J: TRBJ1-1
DNA: TGTGCTAGTGGTTTGGGACGGAATAATGAAAAACTGTTTTTT; CDR3: CASGLGRNNEKLFF; size: -; V: TRBV12-5; D: -; J: TRBJ1-4
DNA: TGTGCCAGCAGCTTCGATGTGGGAGCTAACTATGGCTACACCTTC; CDR3: CASSFDVGANYGYTF; size: once; V: TRBV11-2; D: -; J: TRBJ1-2
DNA: TGCGCCAGCAGCCCGGGACTAGGATCCGCCACAGATACGCAGTATTTT; CDR3: CASSPGLGSATDTQYF; size: -; V: TRBV5-1; D: TRBD2; J: TRBJ2-3
DNA: TGTGCCAGCAGTCCGGGACAGGGGTTGAATGAGCAGTTCTTC; CDR3: CASSPGQGLNEQFF; size: -; V: TRBV27; D: TRBD1; J: TRBJ2-1